This T cell receptor (beta chain) was identified in a study of blood T cell repertoires in COVID-19. Turning to the study itself: The study drew acute and convalescent COVID-19 samples from the United States, Italy and Spain. Sample material is recorded as cDNA or gDNA derived from T cells, B-cell-depleted T cells, or PBMCs.

Germline V lookup: CDR1 SGHRS, CDR2 YFSETQ. The length of the CDR3 is 14 residues. V was pared by 4 bases and J by 2 bases, with 4 bases of the junction left unmatched. Per the authors' pipeline: For nucleated cells, counts were estimated from reference gene primer amplification. Here immunoSEQ multiplex PCR was the method, and the copy in TCRdb shows in-frame clones only, minus some. V, J and clone size are taken as reported in that table, and D and trimming were inferred from the DNA itself. The sample gives about 38,000 clones, about 85% of which show up once; roughly 5% is in the top ten. It was during active infection that Seattle patients were enrolled and then longitudinally followed.

The material sequenced was peripheral blood. The J gene is TRBJ2-5, the V gene TRBV5-1; 8 nucleotides align to TRBD2. The sequence was obtained from a man aged 60 to 69 with COVID-19, enrolled during active disease. The CDR3, as DNA: TGCGCCAGCAGCACGGGACTAGATCAAGAGACCCAGTACTTC. Translating gives CASSTGLDQETQYF.